This entry lists 8 T cell receptor beta chains sequenced from one sample in a study of early T cells in non-severe SARS-CoV-2 infection. Using its own MiXCR run on the 5' RACE reads, TCRdb lists one record per CDR3 protein. The sample shows 40,000 to 60,000 distinct CDR3 sequences, approximately 7.6% of them seen only once. The sequencing input was whole blood. Receptors were obtained from an adult who was a healthcare worker with PCR-confirmed SARS-CoV-2 infection or an uninfected control (not recorded which).

The chain couples TRBV20-1 to TRBJ1-2; no clear D gene. The CDR3 length is 13 residues. Looked up from germline, CDR1 is DFQATT and CDR2 is SNEGSKA (reference sequence). V lost 5 bases to trimming and J lost 2 bases, with 12 bases between them. CDR3 bases: TGCAGTGCTGCCCCCGGGCACAACTATGGCTACACCTTC. The encoded protein is CSAAPGHNYGYTF.

This clonotype was recorded many times. The chain is built from TRBV29-1 and TRBJ1-5; weak D call: TRBD1 (6 bases). Trimming shortened V by 4 bases and J by 6 bases, and 13 bases separated the two germline ends. The CDR3 totals 13 residues. Germline-derived CDR1 and CDR2 are SQVTM and ANQGSEA. The CDR3 coding sequence is TGCAGCGTTGCGGGGGCAGATGGTCAGCCCCAGCATTTT. Amino acids: CSVAGADGQPQHF.

This clonotype was found a few times. The chain is built from TRBV29-1 and TRBJ2-7, with TRBD1 identical over 9 bases. After removal of 6 bases from V and 4 bases from J, the junction contained 4 bases not matched to a gene. This CDR3 has 12 residues. The germline V gene encodes CDR1 SQVTM and CDR2 ANQGSEA. The CDR3 bases are TGCAGCGTCCGGACAGGGGTATACGAGCAGTACTTC. Protein: CSVRTGVYEQYF.

This clonotype was recorded a few times. CDR3 in DNA: TGTGCCACCAGTGATTTTGGACAGGGCCACAATGAGCAGTTCTTC. This gives the protein CATSDFGQGHNEQFF. V usage is TRBV24-1 and J usage is TRBJ2-1; TRBD1 aligns across 8 bases. This CDR3 contains 15 residues. The germline V gene has CDR1 KGHDR and CDR2 SFDVKD. Trimming took 1 base from V and 5 from J; bases not matched to a gene: 3.

This clonotype was counted at least ten times. The V and J genes are TRBV28 and TRBJ2-7; unclear D gene. This CDR3 region has 12 residues. V was trimmed by 5 bases and J by 4 bases, leaving 9 bases between them. From germline, CDR1 is MDHEN and CDR2 SYDVKM. Written as DNA, the CDR3 is TGTGCCAGCAGTCCCGGGCCTTACGAGCAGTACTTC. Protein sequence: CASSPGPYEQYF.

This clonotype has a count of ten or more. The chain joins TRBV20-1 to TRBJ1-3, with 8 bases that match TRBD1. Unmatched junction bases numbered 5, after V lost 6 bases and J lost 4 bases. Germline V CDR1 and CDR2: DFQATT, SNEGSKA (reference sequence). The CDR3 is made up of 13 amino acids. CDR3 protein: CSAETGAGNTIYF. In DNA, the CDR3 is TGCAGTGCAGAGACAGGGGCAGGAAACACCATATATTTT.

The chain has TRBV20-1 and TRBJ1-2, with D possibly being TRBD1 (5 bases). Between the trimmed V and J ends, which lost 1 base and 1 base, there was a span of 16 bases. The CDR3 totals 16 residues. Per the germline V gene, CDR1 is DFQATT and CDR2 is SNEGSKA (reference sequence). The CDR3 DNA follows: TGCAGTGCTAGAGTTTTCTCTGACAGCTATAACTATGGCTACACCTTC. Its protein product is CSARVFSDSYNYGYTF.

The V and J genes are TRBV12-3 or TRBV12-4 and TRBJ2-5, with D perhaps given as TRBD1 or TRBD2 (5 bases each). The CDR3 is made up of 15 amino acids. Trimming cost V 0 bases and J 5 bases, with 13 bases left between them. CDR3 nucleotides: TGTGCCAGCAGTTTAGCGAGGACCGGGGCGGAGACCCAGTACTTC. This encodes CASSLARTGAETQYF.